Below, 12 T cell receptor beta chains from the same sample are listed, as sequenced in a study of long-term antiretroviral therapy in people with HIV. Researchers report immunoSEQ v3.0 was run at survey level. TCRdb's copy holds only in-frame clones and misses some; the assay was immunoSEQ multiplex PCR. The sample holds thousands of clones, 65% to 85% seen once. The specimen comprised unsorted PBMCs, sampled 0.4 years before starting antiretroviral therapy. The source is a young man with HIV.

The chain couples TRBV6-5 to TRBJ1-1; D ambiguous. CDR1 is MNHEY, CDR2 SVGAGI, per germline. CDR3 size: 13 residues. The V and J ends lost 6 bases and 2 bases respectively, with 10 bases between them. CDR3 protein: CASSQGHNTEAFF. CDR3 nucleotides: TGTGCCAGCAGCCAAGGTCATAACACTGAAGCTTTCTTT.

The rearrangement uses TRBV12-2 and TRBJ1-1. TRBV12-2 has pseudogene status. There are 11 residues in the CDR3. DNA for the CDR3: TGTGCAAGTCGCTTCAACACTGAAGCTTTCTTT. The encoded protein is CASRFNTEAFF.

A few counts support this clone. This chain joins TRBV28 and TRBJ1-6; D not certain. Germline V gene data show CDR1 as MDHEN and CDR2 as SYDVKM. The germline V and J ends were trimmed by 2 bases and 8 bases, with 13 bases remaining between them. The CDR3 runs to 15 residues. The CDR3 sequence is CASSLGHRNDSPLHF. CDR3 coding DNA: TGTGCCAGCAGTTTAGGCCACAGAAACGATTCACCCCTCCACTTT.

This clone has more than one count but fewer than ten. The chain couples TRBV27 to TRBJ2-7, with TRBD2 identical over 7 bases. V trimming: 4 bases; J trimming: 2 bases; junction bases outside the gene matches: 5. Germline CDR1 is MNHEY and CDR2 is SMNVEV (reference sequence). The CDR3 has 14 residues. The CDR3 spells CASSSGGVPYEQYF. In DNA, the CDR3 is TGTGCCAGCAGTTCGGGAGGTGTACCCTACGAGCAGTACTTC.

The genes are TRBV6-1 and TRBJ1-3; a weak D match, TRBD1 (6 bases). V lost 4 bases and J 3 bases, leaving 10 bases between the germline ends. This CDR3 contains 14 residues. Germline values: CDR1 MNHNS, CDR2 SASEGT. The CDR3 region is CASSGTVGGNTIYF. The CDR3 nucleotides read TGTGCCAGCAGTGGGACAGTAGGTGGAAACACCATATATTTT.

The CDR3 DNA sequence: TGTGCCAGCAGCTCTCCCTATGGGGACGAGCAGTACTTC. Amino acids: CASSSPYGDEQYF. The chain employs TRBV7-2 and TRBJ2-7; no clear D gene. Per germline, CDR1 SGHTA and CDR2 FQGNSA. The V end lost 4 bases, the J end lost 5 bases, and 12 bases lay between the germline ends. This CDR3 is 13 amino acids long.

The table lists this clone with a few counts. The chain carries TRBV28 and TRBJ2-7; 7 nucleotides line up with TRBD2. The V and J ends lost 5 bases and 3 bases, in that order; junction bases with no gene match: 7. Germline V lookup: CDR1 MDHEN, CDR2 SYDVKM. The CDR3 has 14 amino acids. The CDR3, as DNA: TGTGCCAGCAGTCTCGCGGGAGAGGGCTACGAGCAGTACTTC. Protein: CASSLAGEGYEQYF.

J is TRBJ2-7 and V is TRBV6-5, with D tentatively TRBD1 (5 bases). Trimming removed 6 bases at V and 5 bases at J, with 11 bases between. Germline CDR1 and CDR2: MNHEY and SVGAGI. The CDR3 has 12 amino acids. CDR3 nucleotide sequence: TGTGCCAGCAGATCTTCAGGGAACGAGCAGTACTTC. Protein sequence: CASRSSGNEQYF.

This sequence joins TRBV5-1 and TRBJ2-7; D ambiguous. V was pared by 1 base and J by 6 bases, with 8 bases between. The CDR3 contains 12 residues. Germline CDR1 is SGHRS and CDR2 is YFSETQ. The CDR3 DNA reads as TGCGCCAGCAGCTTGTCCGTGGGCGAGCAGTACTTC. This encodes CASSLSVGEQYF.

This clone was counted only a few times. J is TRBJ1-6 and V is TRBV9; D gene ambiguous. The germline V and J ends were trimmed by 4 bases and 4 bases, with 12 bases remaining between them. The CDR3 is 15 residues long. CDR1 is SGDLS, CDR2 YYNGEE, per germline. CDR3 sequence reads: CASSLSGEYNSPLHF. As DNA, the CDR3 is TGTGCCAGCAGCCTAAGCGGGGAGTATAATTCACCCCTCCACTTT.

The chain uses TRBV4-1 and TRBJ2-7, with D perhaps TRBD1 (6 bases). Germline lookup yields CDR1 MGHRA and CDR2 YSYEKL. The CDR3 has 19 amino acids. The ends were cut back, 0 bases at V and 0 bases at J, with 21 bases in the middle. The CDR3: CASSQDFGTPKLSSYEQYF. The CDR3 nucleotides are TGCGCCAGCAGCCAAGATTTTGGGACACCCAAACTAAGCTCCTACGAGCAGTACTTC.

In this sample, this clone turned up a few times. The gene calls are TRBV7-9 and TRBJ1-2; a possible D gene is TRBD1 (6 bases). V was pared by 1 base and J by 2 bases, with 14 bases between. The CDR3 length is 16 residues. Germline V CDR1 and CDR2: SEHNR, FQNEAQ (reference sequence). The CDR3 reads CASSLGYRAINYGYTF. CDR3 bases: TGTGCCAGCAGCTTAGGCTACAGGGCGATCAACTATGGCTACACCTTC.